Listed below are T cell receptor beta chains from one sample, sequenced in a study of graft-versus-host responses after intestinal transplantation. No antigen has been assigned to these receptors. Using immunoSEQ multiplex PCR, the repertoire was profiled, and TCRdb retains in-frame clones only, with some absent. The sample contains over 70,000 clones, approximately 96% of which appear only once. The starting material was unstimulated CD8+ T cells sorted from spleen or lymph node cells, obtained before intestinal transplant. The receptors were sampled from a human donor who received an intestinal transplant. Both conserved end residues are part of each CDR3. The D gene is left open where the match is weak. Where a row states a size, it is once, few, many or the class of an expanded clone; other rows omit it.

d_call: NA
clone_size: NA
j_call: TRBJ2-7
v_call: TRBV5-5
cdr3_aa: CASSLENEQYF
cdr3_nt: TGTGCCAGCAGCTTGGAGAACGAGCAGTACTTC

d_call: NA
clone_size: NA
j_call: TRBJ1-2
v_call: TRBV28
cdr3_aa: CASARLPKDYGYTF
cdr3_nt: TGTGCCAGCGCCAGGCTGCCCAAGGACTATGGCTACACCTTC

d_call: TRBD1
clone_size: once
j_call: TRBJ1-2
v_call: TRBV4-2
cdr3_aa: CASSREDRGGYGYTF
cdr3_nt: TGTGCCAGCAGCCGCGAGGACAGGGGAGGATATGGCTACACCTTC

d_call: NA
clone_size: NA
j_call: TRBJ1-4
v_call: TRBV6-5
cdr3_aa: CASSGTGSREKLFF
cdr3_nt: TGTGCCAGCAGTGGAACAGGGAGTAGAGAAAAACTGTTTTTT

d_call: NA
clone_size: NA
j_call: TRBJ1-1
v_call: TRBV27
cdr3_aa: CASSPLGQFEAFF
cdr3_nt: TGTGCCAGCAGTCCATTAGGACAGTTTGAAGCTTTCTTT

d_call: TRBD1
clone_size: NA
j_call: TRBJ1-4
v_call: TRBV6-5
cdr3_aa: CASSPTGGNEKLFF
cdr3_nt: TGTGCCAGCAGTCCAACAGGGGGGAATGAAAAACTGTTTTTT

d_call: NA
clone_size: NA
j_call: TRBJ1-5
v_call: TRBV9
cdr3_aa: CASSVNSNQPQHF
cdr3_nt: TGTGCCAGCAGCGTAAACAGCAATCAGCCCCAGCATTTT

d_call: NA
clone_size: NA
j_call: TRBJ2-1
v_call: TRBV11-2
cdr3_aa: CASSLDEGGNEQFF
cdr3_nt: TGTGCCAGCAGCTTAGATGAAGGAGGCAATGAGCAGTTCTTC

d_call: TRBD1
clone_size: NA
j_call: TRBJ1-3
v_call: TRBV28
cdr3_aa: CASRPTGGSGNTIYF
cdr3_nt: TGTGCCAGCAGGCCTACAGGGGGCAGTGGAAACACCATATATTTT

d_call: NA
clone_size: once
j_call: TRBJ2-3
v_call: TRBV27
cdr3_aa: CASSSLAGSPDTQYF
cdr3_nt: TGTGCCAGCAGTTCCCTAGCCGGGTCCCCAGATACGCAGTATTTT

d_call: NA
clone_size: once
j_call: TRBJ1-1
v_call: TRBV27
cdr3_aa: CASSLRGVNTEAFF
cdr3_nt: TGTGCCAGCAGTCTAAGGGGGGTGAACACTGAAGCTTTCTTT

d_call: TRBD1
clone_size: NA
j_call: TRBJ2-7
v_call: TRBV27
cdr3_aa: CASSLGTGYEQYF
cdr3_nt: TGTGCCAGCAGTTTAGGGACAGGATACGAGCAGTACTTC

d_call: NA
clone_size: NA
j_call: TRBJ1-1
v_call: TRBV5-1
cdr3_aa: CASSLSAGMNTEAFF
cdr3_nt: TGCGCCAGCAGCTTGTCCGCAGGCATGAACACTGAAGCTTTCTTT

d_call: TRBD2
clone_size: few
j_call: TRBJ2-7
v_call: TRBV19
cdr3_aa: CASSIGSGSLYEQYF
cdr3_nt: TGTGCCAGTAGTATAGGAAGCGGGAGTCTCTACGAGCAGTACTTC

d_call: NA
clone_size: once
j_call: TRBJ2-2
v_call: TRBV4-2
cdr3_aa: CASSPGTGELFF
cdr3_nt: TGTGCCAGCAGCCCGGGGACCGGGGAGCTGTTTTTT

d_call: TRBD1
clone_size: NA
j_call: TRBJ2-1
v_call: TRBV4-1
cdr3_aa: CASSQRGTGDRSSYNEQFF
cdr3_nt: TGCGCCAGCAGCCAACGCGGGACAGGGGACCGAAGCTCCTACAATGAGCAGTTCTTC

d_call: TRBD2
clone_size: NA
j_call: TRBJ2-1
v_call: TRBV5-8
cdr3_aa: CASSLVGVAVLAGDYNEQFF
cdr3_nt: TGTGCCAGCAGCTTGGTGGGGGTAGCGGTCCTAGCGGGGGATTACAATGAGCAGTTCTTC

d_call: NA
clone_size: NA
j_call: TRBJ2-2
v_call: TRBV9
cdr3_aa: CASSSVNKYVGVRGELFF
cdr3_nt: TGTGCCAGCAGCTCGGTCAACAAATACGTGGGGGTCCGTGGGGAGCTGTTTTTT

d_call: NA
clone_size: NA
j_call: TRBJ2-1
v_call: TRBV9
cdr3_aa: CASSVAAGPNNEQFF
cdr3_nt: TGTGCCAGCAGCGTAGCGGCAGGGCCAAACAATGAGCAGTTCTTC

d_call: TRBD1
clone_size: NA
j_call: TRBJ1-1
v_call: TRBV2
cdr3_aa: CANTGENTEAFF
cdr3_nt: TGTGCCAATACAGGGGAGAACACTGAAGCTTTCTTT

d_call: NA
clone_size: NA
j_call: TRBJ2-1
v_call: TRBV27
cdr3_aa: CASSTLLTPAYNEQFF
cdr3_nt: TGTGCCAGCAGTACCCTCCTGACGCCGGCCTACAATGAGCAGTTCTTC

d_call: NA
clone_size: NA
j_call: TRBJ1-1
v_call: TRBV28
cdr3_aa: CASSETTAMNTEAFF
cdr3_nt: TGTGCCAGCAGTGAAACGACCGCCATGAACACTGAAGCTTTCTTT

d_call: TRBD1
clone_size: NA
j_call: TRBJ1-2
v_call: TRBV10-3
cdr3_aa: CAISEWGTGRFFNYGYTF
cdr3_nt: TGTGCCATCAGTGAGTGGGGGACAGGGCGTTTCTTCAACTATGGCTACACCTTC

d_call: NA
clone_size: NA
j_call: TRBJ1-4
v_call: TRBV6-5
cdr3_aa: CASSYLGGHEKLFF
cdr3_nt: TGTGCCAGCAGTTACCTGGGGGGCCATGAAAAACTGTTTTTT

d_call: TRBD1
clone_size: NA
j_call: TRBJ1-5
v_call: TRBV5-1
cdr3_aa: CASSWTGQPQHF
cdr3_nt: TGCGCCAGCAGCTGGACAGGGCAGCCCCAGCATTTT

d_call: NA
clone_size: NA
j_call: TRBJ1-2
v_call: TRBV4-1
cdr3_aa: CASSQDSIYVLPSKNGRYGYTF
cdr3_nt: TGCGCCAGCAGCCAAGATAGTATATACGTACTCCCATCCAAAAATGGTCGCTATGGCTACACCTTC

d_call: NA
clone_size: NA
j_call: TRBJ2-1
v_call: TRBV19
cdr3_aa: CASSTALWSEQFF
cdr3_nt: TGTGCCAGTAGTACCGCCCTTTGGAGTGAGCAGTTCTTC

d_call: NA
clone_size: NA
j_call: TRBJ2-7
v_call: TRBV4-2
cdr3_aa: CASSGEGYEQYF
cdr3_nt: TGTGCCAGCAGCGGAGAGGGCTACGAGCAGTACTTC

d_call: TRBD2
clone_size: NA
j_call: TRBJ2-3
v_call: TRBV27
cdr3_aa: CASSLGLAGADTQYF
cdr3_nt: TGTGCCAGCAGTTTGGGACTAGCGGGAGCCGATACGCAGTATTTT

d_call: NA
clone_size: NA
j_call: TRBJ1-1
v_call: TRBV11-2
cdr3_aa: CASSLGGRTEAFF
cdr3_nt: TGTGCCAGCAGCTTAGGGGGTCGGACTGAAGCTTTCTTT

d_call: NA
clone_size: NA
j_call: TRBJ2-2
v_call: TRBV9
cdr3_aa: CASEGSLHTGELFF
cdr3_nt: TGTGCCAGCGAGGGGAGTCTCCACACCGGGGAGCTGTTTTTT

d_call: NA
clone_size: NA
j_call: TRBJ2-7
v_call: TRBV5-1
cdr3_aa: CASRTGHSYEQYF
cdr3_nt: TGCGCCAGCAGGACAGGACACTCCTACGAGCAGTACTTC

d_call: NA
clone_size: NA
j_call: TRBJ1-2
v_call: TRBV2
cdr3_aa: CASSEAGGYTF
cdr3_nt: TGTGCCAGCAGTGAGGCTGGGGGCTACACCTTC

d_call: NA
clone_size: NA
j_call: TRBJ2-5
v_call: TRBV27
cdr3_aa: CASSLGGAGEQYF
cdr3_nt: TGTGCCAGCAGTTTGGGGGGCGCGGGGGAGCAGTACTTC

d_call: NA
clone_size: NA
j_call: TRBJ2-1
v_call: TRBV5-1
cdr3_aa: CASRMFLSSYSEQFF
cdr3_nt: TGCGCCAGCAGAATGTTTTTGAGCTCCTACAGTGAGCAGTTCTTC

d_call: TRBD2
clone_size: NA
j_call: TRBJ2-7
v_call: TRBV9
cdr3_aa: CASSPQGLAANAYEQYF
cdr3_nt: TGTGCCAGCAGCCCACAGGGACTAGCGGCAAATGCCTACGAGCAGTACTTC

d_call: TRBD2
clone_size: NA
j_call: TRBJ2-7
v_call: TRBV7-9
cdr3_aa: CASTGSGTYEQYF
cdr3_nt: TGTGCCAGCACAGGTAGCGGGACCTACGAGCAGTACTTC

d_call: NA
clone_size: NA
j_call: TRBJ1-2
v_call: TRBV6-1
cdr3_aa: CASSVGPAGYGYTF
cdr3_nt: TGTGCCAGCAGTGTCGGACCAGCCGGCTATGGCTACACCTTC

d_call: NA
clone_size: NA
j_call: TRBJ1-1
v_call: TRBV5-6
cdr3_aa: CASSFEEAVNTEAFF
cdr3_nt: TGTGCCAGCAGCTTTGAGGAAGCTGTGAACACTGAAGCTTTCTTT

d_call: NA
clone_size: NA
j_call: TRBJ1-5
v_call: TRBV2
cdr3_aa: CASSEGPYSNQPQHF
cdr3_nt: TGTGCCAGCAGTGAAGGACCCTATAGCAATCAGCCCCAGCATTTT

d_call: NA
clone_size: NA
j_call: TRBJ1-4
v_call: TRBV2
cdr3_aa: CASSESIQTTTNEKLFF
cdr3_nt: TGTGCCAGCAGTGAAAGCATCCAGACTACAACTAATGAAAAACTGTTTTTT

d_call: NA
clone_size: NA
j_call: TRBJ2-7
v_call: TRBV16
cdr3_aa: CASSQSGASGSYEQYF
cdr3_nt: TGTGCCAGCAGCCAATCGGGGGCTAGCGGTTCCTACGAGCAGTACTTC

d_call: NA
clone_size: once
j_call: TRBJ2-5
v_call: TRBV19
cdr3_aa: CASSMGRPQETQYF
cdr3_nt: TGTGCCAGTAGTATGGGCAGGCCCCAAGAGACCCAGTACTTC

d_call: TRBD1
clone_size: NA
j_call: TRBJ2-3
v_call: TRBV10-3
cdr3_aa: CAISILRQTGGLRYF
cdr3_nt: TGTGCCATCAGTATTTTACGTCAAACAGGGGGCTTGCGGTATTTT

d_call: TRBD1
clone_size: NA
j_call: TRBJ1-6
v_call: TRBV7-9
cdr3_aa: CASSLRGRDNSPLHF
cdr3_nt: TGTGCCAGCAGCTTAAGGGGGCGCGATAATTCACCCCTCCACTTT

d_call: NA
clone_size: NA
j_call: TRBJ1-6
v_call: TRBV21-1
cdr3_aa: CASSCGGSPDNSPLHF
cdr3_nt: TGTGCCAGCAGCTGTGGGGGGAGTCCTGATAATTCACCCCTCCACTTT

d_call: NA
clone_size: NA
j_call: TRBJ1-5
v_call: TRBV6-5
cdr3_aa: CASSYDSSNQPQHF
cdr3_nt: TGTGCCAGCAGTTACGACAGTAGCAATCAGCCCCAGCATTTT

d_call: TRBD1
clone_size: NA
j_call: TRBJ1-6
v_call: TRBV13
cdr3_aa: CASSLGGQGGDSPLHF
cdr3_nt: TGTGCCAGCAGCTTAGGGGGACAGGGGGGAGATTCACCCCTCCACTTT

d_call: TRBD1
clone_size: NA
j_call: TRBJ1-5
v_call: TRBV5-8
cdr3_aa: CASSRDRGEDNQPQHF
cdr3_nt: TGTGCCAGCAGTCGGGACAGGGGTGAGGACAATCAGCCCCAGCATTTT

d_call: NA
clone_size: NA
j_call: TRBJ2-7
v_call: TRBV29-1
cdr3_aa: CSVGGVTGDYEQYF
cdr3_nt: TGCAGCGTCGGAGGGGTGACAGGCGACTACGAGCAGTACTTC